The text below deals with one TCR beta chain. Study processing details: Reference gene primer amplification yielded estimated nucleated cell counts. The data were produced by immunoSEQ multiplex PCR, yet TCRdb's version contains in-frame clones alone and is incomplete. The V and J calls and clone size are taken from that table; D and trimming were inferred from the DNA. Of just under 350,000 clones in the sample, over 70% are singletons; the top ten hold almost 3%. This sample is part of a study of blood T cell repertoires in COVID-19. For the study at large: Material from acute and convalescent COVID-19 was sourced from the United States, Italy and Spain. The analysed material was cDNA or gDNA that came from T cells, B-cell-depleted T cells, or PBMCs.

The CDR3 consists of 14 residues. Germline V gives CDR1 SGDLS, CDR2 YYNGEE. Trimming took 3 bases from V and 4 from J, leaving 13 bases between them. The TCR comes from a man aged 25-40 years with active or convalescent COVID-19. The V call is TRBV9, the J call TRBJ2-5, with D perhaps TRBD2 (5 bases). The material sequenced was peripheral blood. As DNA, the CDR3 is TGTGCCAGCAGCGGAGATATCCGGGGAGAGACCCAGTACTTC. Translation gives CASSGDIRGETQYF.